Sequencing of this T cell receptor beta chain was carried out in a study of cytomegalovirus exposure and HLA in healthy donors. Researchers ran the PCR with 60 Vbeta and 13 Jbeta primers. Only in-frame clones appear in the TCRdb table, and some are missing; sequencing was by immunoSEQ multiplex PCR. The table has 150,000 to 200,000 clones, about 85% seen once. V lost 4 bases and J lost 3; bases outside the gene matches: 5. CDR3 length equals 14 residues. Germline lookup yields CDR1 SGHDT and CDR2 YYEEEE. The specimen was PBMCs. This receptor was identified in a boy aged 2-15 years in good health and CMV-seronegative. The rearrangement joins TRBV5-6 to TRBJ2-3, with 7 bases identical to TRBD1. CDR3 nucleotides: TGTGCCAGCAGCAGGGGGCCCGGGACAGATACGCAGTATTTT. It codes for CASSRGPGTDTQYF.